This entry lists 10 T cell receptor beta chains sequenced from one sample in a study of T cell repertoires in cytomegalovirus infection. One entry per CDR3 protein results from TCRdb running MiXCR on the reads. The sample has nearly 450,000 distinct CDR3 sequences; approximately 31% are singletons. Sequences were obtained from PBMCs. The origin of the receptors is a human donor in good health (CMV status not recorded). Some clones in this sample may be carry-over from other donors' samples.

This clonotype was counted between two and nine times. The CDR3 loop reads CASSHSQTGNTEAFF. For the CDR3, the DNA is TGTGCCAGCAGCCACTCTCAGACAGGGAACACTGAAGCTTTCTTT. The J gene is TRBJ1-1, the V gene TRBV7-9; a weak D match, TRBD1 (6 bases). V lost 5 bases to trimming and J lost 1 base, with 14 bases between them. There are 15 residues in the CDR3. Germline CDR1 is SEHNR and CDR2 is FQNEAQ (reference sequence).

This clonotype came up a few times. Written as DNA, the CDR3 is TGCGCCAGCAGCCAAAATAGCGGGCTCTCCTACGAGCAGTACTTC. Residues: CASSQNSGLSYEQYF. V and J are TRBV4-1 and TRBJ2-7; the match to TRBD2 covers 7 bases. In germline, CDR1 is MGHRA, CDR2 YSYEKL. J lost 0 bases, V lost 2 bases, and 4 bases had no gene match. CDR3 length: 15 residues.

The CDR3 bases are TGCGCCAGCAGCAAATCGACAGGGGGCCTAGCCAAAAACATTCAGTACTTC. It codes for CASSKSTGGLAKNIQYF. The chain links TRBV5-1 to TRBJ2-4, with TRBD1 identical over 10 bases. The length of the CDR3 is 17 residues. V dropped 4 bases and J dropped 0; count of bases not matched to a gene: 7. Germline V CDR1 and CDR2: SGHRS, YFSETQ. Full variable domain (rest looked up from reference TRBV5-1 and TRBJ2-4): KAGVTQTPRYLIKTRGQQVTLSCSPISGHRSVSWYQQTPGQGLQFLFEYFSETQRNKGNFPGRFSGRQFSNSRSEMNVSTLELGDSALYLCASSKSTGGLAKNIQYFGAGTRLSVL.

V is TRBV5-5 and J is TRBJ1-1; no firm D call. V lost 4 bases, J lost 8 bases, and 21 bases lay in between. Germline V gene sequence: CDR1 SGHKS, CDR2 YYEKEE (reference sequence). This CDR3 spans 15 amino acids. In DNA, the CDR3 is TGTGCCAGCAGCGCCCTTCTAACCGCCCGTACCGAAGCTTTCTTT. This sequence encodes CASSALLTARTEAFF. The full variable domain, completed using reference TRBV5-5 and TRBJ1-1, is DAGVTQSPTHLIKTRGQQVTLRCSPISGHKSVSWYQQVLGQGPQFIFQYYEKEERGRGNFPDRFSARQFPNYSSELNVNALLLGDSALYLCASSALLTARTEAFFGQGTRLTVV.

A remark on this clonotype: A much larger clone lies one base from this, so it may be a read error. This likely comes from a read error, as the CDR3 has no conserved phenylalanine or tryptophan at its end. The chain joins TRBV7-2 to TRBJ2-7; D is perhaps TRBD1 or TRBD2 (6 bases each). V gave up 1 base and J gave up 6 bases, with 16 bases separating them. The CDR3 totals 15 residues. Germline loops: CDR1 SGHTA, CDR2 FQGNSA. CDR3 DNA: TGTGCCAGCAGCTTAGGACTGGGGGGCTCCGCCGAGCAGTACTTA. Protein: CASSLGLGGSAEQYL.

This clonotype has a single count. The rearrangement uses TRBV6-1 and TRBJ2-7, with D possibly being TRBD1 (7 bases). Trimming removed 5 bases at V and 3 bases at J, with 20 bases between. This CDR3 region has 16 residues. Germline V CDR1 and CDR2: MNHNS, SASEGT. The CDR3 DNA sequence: TGTGCCAGCAGTCCTTTGGGCGGGACAGCCAACTACGAGCAGTACTTC. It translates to CASSPLGGTANYEQYF.

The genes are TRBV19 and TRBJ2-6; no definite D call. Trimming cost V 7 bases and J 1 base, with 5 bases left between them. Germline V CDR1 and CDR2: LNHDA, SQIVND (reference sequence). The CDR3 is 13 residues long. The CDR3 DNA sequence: TGTGCCAGTACAGCTTCTGGGGCCAACGTCCTGACTTTC. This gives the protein CASTASGANVLTF.

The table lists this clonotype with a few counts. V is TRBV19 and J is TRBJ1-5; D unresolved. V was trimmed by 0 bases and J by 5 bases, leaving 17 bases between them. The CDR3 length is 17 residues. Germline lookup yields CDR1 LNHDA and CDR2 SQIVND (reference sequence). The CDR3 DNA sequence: TGTGCCAGTAGTATAGAAGCCGTGAGGGTAGGGCATCAGCCCCAGCATTTT. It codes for CASSIEAVRVGHQPQHF. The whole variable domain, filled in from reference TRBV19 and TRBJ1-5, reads DGGITQSPKYLFRKEGQNVTLSCEQNLNHDAMYWYRQDPGQGLRLIYYSQIVNDFQKGDIAEGYSVSREKKESFPLTVTSAQKNPTAFYLCASSIEAVRVGHQPQHFGDGTRLSIL.

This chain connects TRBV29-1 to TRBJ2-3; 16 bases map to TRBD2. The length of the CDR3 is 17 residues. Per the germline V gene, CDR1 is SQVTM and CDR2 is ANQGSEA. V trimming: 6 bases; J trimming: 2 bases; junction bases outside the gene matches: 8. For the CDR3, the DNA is TGCAGCGTCGACGGGACTAGCGGGGGGGCGTACACAGATACGCAGTATTTT. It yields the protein CSVDGTSGGAYTDTQYF.

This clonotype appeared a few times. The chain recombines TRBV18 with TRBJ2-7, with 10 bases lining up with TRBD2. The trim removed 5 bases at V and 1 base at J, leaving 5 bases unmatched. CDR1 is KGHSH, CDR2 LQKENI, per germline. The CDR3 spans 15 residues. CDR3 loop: CASSSIAGGSYEQYF. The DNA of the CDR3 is TGTGCCAGCTCATCCATAGCGGGGGGATCCTACGAGCAGTACTTC.